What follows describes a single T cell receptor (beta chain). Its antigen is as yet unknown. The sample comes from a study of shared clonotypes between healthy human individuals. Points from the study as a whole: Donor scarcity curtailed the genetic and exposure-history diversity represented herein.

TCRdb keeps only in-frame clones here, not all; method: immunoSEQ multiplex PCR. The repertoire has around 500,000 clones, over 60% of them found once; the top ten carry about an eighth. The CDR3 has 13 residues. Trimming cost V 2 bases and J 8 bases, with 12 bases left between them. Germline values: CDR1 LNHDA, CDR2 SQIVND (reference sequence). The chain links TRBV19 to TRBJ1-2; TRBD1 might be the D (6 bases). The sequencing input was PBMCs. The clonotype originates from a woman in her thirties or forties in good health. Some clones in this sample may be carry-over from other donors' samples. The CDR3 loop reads CASSISGASGYTF. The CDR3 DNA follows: TGTGCCAGTAGTATATCGGGGGCGTCCGGCTACACCTTC.